This is a list of T cell receptor beta chains from one sample in a study of neoadjuvant anti-PD-1 for oral cavity cancer. Here immunoSEQ multiplex PCR was the method, and the copy in TCRdb shows in-frame clones only, minus some. This sample has about 14,000 clones, with 70% found just once. The source was PBMCs, collected before nivolumab (anti-PD-1) treatment. The source of these receptors is a person between 40 and 85 years old with oral cavity squamous cell carcinoma. Each CDR3 is given with its conserved first and last residue. The D gene is left open where the match is weak. The size field is filled for only some rows; it gives once, few, many or a size class.

abundance	v_gene	d_gene	j_gene	CDR3nt	CDR3aa
-	TRBV11-2	-	TRBJ1-1	TGTGCCAGCAGTTCGCCCAGGGAGAGGACTGAAGCTTTCTTT	CASSSPRERTEAFF
-	TRBV7-6	-	TRBJ2-1	TGTGCCAGCAGCTTAGCGGGGGGGGCCCGTAATGAGCAGTTCTTC	CASSLAGGARNEQFF
once	TRBV10-3	-	TRBJ1-5	TGTGCCATCAGTGAGTCGGTTTTGGGTCAGCCCCAGCATTTT	CAISESVLGQPQHF
-	TRBV30	-	TRBJ1-3	TGTGCCTGGGGACCCTCTGGAAACACCATATATTTT	CAWGPSGNTIYF
once	TRBV9	TRBD1	TRBJ1-1	TGTGCCAGCAGCGTAGCTACCCAGGGGGCTGGCACTGAAGCTTTCTTT	CASSVATQGAGTEAFF
-	TRBV27	-	TRBJ2-6	TGTGCCAGCAGATACCGGCAGGCCTCTGGGGCCAACGTCCTGACTTTC	CASRYRQASGANVLTF
-	TRBV21-1	-	TRBJ1-2	TGTGCCAGCAGCCCACAAGAGGGCTACACCTTC	CASSPQEGYTF
once	TRBV5-4	-	TRBJ2-3	TGTGCCAGCAGCTTTAGCGGCTACACAGATACGCAGTATTTT	CASSFSGYTDTQYF
-	TRBV27	TRBD2	TRBJ2-5	TGTGCCAGCAGTCTGACTAGCTGGGGAGAGACCCAGTACTTC	CASSLTSWGETQYF
-	TRBV2	TRBD1	TRBJ1-2	TGTGCCAGCATGAGGGACAGGGTCCACTATGGCTACACCTTC	CASMRDRVHYGYTF
few	TRBV2	TRBD1	TRBJ2-7	TGTGCCAGCACTGGACAGGGAACGTTCTACGAGCAGTACTTC	CASTGQGTFYEQYF
-	TRBV30	-	TRBJ1-2	TGTGCCTGGAGTTCGCTAATGCTGAACTATGGCTACACCTTC	CAWSSLMLNYGYTF
-	TRBV4-1	-	TRBJ2-1	TGCGCCAGCAGCCTCCTTCCTACCAGCTCCTACAATGAGCAGTTCTTC	CASSLLPTSSYNEQFF
-	TRBV2	-	TRBJ2-7	TGTGCCAGCAGTGCTAACAAGGGGGACCGCTACGAGCAGTACTTC	CASSANKGDRYEQYF
few	TRBV10-1	-	TRBJ1-1	TGCGCCAGCAGCCGGGACCTGAACACTGAAGCTTTCTTT	CASSRDLNTEAFF
-	TRBV25-1	-	TRBJ1-2	TGTGCCAGCAGTGAACGAACAAGGGGCCCCACTTGGTATGGCTACACCTTC	CASSERTRGPTWYGYTF
few	TRBV25-1	-	TRBJ2-7	TGTGCCAGCAGTGAATCGGGGGAAGAGCAGTACTTC	CASSESGEEQYF